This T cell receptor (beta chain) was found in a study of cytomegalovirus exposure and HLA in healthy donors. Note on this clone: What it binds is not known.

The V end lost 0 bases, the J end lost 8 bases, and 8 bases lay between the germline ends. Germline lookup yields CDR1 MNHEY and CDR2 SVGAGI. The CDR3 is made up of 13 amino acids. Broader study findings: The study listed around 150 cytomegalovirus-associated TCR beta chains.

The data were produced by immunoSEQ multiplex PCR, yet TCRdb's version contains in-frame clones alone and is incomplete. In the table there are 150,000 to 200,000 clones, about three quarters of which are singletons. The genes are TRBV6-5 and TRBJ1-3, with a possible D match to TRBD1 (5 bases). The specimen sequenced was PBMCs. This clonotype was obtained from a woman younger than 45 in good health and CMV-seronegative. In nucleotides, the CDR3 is TGTGCCAGCAGTTACTCCCGGGGGGACACCATATATTTT. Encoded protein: CASSYSRGDTIYF.